This record covers a single TCR beta chain. This sample is part of a study of T cells of healthy individuals. One entry per CDR3 protein, called by TCRdb with MiXCR from the 5' RACE reads. The data contain 63,000 or so distinct CDR3 sequences, about 17% of them seen just once; the ten biggest clones take up approximately 4.7%. The clonotype comes from a human donor in good health.

CDR3: CASSQRASLAEAFF. The DNA for the CDR3 is TGCGCCAGCAGCCAAAGGGCGAGTCTCGCTGAAGCTTTCTTT. The V gene is TRBV4-1, the J gene TRBJ1-1; D unclear. The V gene's germline CDR1 is MGHRA and CDR2 YSYEKL. The V and J ends lost 2 bases and 6 bases respectively, with 13 bases between them. This CDR3 is built from 14 residues.